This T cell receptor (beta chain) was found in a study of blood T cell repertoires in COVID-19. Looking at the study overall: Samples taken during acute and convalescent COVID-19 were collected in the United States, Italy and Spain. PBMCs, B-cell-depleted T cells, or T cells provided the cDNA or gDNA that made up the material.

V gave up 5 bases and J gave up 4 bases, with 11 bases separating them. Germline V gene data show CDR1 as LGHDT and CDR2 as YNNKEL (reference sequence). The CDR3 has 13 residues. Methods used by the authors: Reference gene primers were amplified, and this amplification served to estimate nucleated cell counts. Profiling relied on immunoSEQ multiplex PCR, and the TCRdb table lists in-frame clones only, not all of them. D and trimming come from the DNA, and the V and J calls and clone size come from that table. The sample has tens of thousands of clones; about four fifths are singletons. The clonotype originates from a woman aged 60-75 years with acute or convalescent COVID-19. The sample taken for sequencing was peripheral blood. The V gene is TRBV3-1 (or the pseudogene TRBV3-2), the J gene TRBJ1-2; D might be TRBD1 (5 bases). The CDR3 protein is CASSSRQSYGYTF. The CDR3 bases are TGTGCCAGCAGCTCCAGACAGTCCTATGGCTACACCTTC.